This is a list of T cell receptor beta chains from one sample in a study of CD8+ T cells in alopecia areata. Assay: immunoSEQ multiplex PCR; the TCRdb copy retains only in-frame clones and omits some. The sample yields over 15,000 clones, approximately 70% seen once. The sequenced sample was skin, obtained at week 0. The receptors were gathered from a human donor with alopecia areata. Each CDR3 is given with its conserved first and last residue. D genes are given only for firm matches. Rows give clone size only sometimes, using once, few, many, or a class for an expanded clone.

v_call	d_call	clone_size	j_call	cdr3_nt	cdr3_aa
TRBV19	.	few	TRBJ1-1	TGTGCCAGTACCGCCCGATACAACACTGAAGCTTTCTTT	CASTARYNTEAFF
TRBV9	TRBD2	.	TRBJ2-5	TGTGCCAGCAGCGTAGAGAGCGGGGGGGCCGCAGAGACCCAGTACTTC	CASSVESGGAAETQYF
TRBV5-1	.	.	TRBJ1-1	TGCGCCAGCAGCTTGGTCTGGATGAACACTGAAGCTTTCTTT	CASSLVWMNTEAFF
TRBV19	.	.	TRBJ1-5	TGTGCCAGTAGTCGCGACAGGAATAGCAATCAGCCCCAGCATTTT	CASSRDRNSNQPQHF
TRBV4-1	.	.	TRBJ2-3	TGCGCCAGCAGCCAACACGAACGAACAGATACGCAGTATTTT	CASSQHERTDTQYF
TRBV9	.	.	TRBJ2-1	TGTGCCAGCAGCGGGGGGGCCGTCGATGAGCAGTTCTTC	CASSGGAVDEQFF
TRBV5-1	TRBD1	.	TRBJ2-2	TGCGCCAGCAGCGATAACAGGGGTCCGACCGGGGAGCTGTTTTTT	CASSDNRGPTGELFF
TRBV7-8	.	.	TRBJ2-2	TGTGCCAGCAGCCCCCCTTACACCGGGGAGCTGTTTTTT	CASSPPYTGELFF
TRBV6-9	TRBD2	few	TRBJ2-3	TGTGCCAGCAGTTACGGGGGGGCGGCAGATACGCAGTATTTT	CASSYGGAADTQYF
TRBV13	.	.	TRBJ2-2	TGTGCCAGCAGCCGAGGGGCCGATACGAACACCGGGGAGCTGTTTTTT	CASSRGADTNTGELFF
TRBV5-4	TRBD2	.	TRBJ2-3	TGTGCCAGCAGCTTGAGCGGGGGAATTACAGATACGCAGTATTTT	CASSLSGGITDTQYF
TRBV7-2	.	.	TRBJ1-2	TGTGCCAGCAGCTCCCGAAGGAGCGACTATGGCTACACCTTC	CASSSRRSDYGYTF
TRBV29-1	TRBD1	few	TRBJ2-5	TGCAGCGTTGAAGGTATAGACCGGGACAGCCAAGAGACCCAGTACTTC	CSVEGIDRDSQETQYF
TRBV28	.	.	TRBJ2-7	TGTGCCAGCAGTTTAGGGCCTGAGCAGTACTTC	CASSLGPEQYF
TRBV9	TRBD2	.	TRBJ2-1	TGTGCCAGCAGCTCCGGGACTAGCTCCCAGTTCTTC	CASSSGTSSQFF
TRBV27	TRBD2	.	TRBJ2-7	TGTGCCAGCAGTATCTCGGGGGGGCGTGGAGAGCAGTACTTC	CASSISGGRGEQYF
TRBV7-8	TRBD2	.	TRBJ2-1	TGTGCCAGCAGCTTAGGGGTAGCGGGATTCTACAATGAGCAGTTCTTC	CASSLGVAGFYNEQFF
TRBV7-9	TRBD1	.	TRBJ2-7	TGTGCCAGCAGCTTAGTGTGGGGACAGGGTACCTACGAGCAGTACTTC	CASSLVWGQGTYEQYF
TRBV9	TRBD1	.	TRBJ2-7	TGTGCCAGCAGCGTCCGAGGGGACAGGACCTACGAGCAGTACTTC	CASSVRGDRTYEQYF
TRBV11-2	.	.	TRBJ2-1	TGTGCCAGCAGCTTGGAATCCCTGAGGGATGAGCAGTTCTTC	CASSLESLRDEQFF
TRBV7-9	.	few	TRBJ1-2	TGTGCCAGCAGCTTATCCAGGGAGGGGTATGGCTACACCTTC	CASSLSREGYGYTF
TRBV5-6	TRBD1	.	TRBJ2-7	TGTGCCAGCAGCTGGACAGGGGGCTCCTACGAGCAGTACTTC	CASSWTGGSYEQYF
TRBV6-4	TRBD2	.	TRBJ2-2	TGTGCCAGCAGTGATTCGAGGGGAGGGGCACCAGCTTGGGGGGAGCTGTTTTTT	CASSDSRGGAPAWGELFF
TRBV7-2	TRBD2	.	TRBJ2-1	TGTGCCAGCAGATTAGGTGGCGGGGGGTACAATGAGCAGTTCTTC	CASRLGGGGYNEQFF
TRBV19	.	.	TRBJ1-6	TGTGCCAGTAGTATTTACGATTCACCCCTCCACTTT	CASSIYDSPLHF
TRBV7-3	.	medium-sized	TRBJ1-1	TGTGCCAGCAGCTTAATCCCCGGGACCCTGAACACTGAAGCTTTCTTT	CASSLIPGTLNTEAFF
TRBV11-3	TRBD2	few	TRBJ2-7	TGTGCCAGCAGCTTAGGTCCAGCGGGGAGTTCCTACGAGCAGTACTTC	CASSLGPAGSSYEQYF
TRBV11-3	.	.	TRBJ2-3	TGTGCCAGCAGCTTACGCGGCGGGAATACGCAGTATTTT	CASSLRGGNTQYF
TRBV23-1	.	.	TRBJ1-6	TGCGCCAGCAGTCAATCCGGGGAGAATTCACCCCTCCACTTT	CASSQSGENSPLHF
TRBV18	.	.	TRBJ1-1	TGTGCCAGCTCACCCATCCCTGGTGGGACTGAAGCTTTCTTT	CASSPIPGGTEAFF
TRBV14	.	.	TRBJ1-1	TGTGCCAGCAGCCAAGGGCCGTCGGGGAGATCTGAAGCTTTCTTT	CASSQGPSGRSEAFF
TRBV15	TRBD2	few	TRBJ2-5	TGTGCCACCAGCCGGCGGGGGGGAGGGGAGACCCAGTACTTC	CATSRRGGGETQYF
TRBV4-3	.	.	TRBJ1-2	TGCGCCAGCAGCCAAAGGGAGTGGGGGGCTAACTATGGCTACACCTTC	CASSQREWGANYGYTF
TRBV19	.	.	TRBJ1-1	TGTGCCAGTAGTCCCGGACCTGGGAACACTGAAGCTTTCTTT	CASSPGPGNTEAFF
TRBV2	.	.	TRBJ1-6	TGTGCCAGCAGTTTACAGGATCGTCACGGTTCACCCCTCCACTTT	CASSLQDRHGSPLHF
TRBV7-2	.	.	TRBJ2-7	TGTGCCAGCAGCCGTAACTCCTACGAGCAGTACTTC	CASSRNSYEQYF
TRBV2	.	medium-sized	TRBJ1-3	TGTGCCAGCGGACGTGAGGACGGAAACACCATATATTTT	CASGREDGNTIYF
TRBV6-1	TRBD2	.	TRBJ2-3	TGTGCCAGCAGTGAACCCCCTCGGACTAGCCGGGGCACAGATACGCAGTATTTT	CASSEPPRTSRGTDTQYF
TRBV19	.	.	TRBJ2-4	TGTGCCAGTAGTGGGCAAGGGCCGAACATTCAGTACTTC	CASSGQGPNIQYF
TRBV19	.	few	TRBJ1-1	TGTGCCAGTGCACAGGGAGCCACTGAAGCTTTCTTT	CASAQGATEAFF
TRBV5-1	.	.	TRBJ1-4	TGCGCCAGCAGTCAGCACAGGGTGGGCGAAAAACTGTTTTTT	CASSQHRVGEKLFF
TRBV5-5	.	.	TRBJ2-2	TGTGCCAGCAGCCAAGATCCCCTACGTACTGGGGAGCTGTTTTTT	CASSQDPLRTGELFF
TRBV7-3	.	few	TRBJ2-3	TGTGCCAGCAGTCCTCAGGGGCCCACAGATACGCAGTATTTT	CASSPQGPTDTQYF
TRBV6-5	.	.	TRBJ2-5	TGTGCCAGCAGTTACTCGCAAGTGCAAGAGACCCAGTACTTC	CASSYSQVQETQYF
TRBV23-1	.	.	TRBJ1-1	TGCGCCAGCAGTCTGACGACACGGGGCAATCCCCGCCGCGACACTGAAGCTTTCTTT	CASSLTTRGNPRRDTEAFF
TRBV5-4	TRBD2	.	TRBJ2-5	TGTGCCAGCAGCTTCCCAACCAGCGGGGGATTCCAAGAGACCCAGTACTTC	CASSFPTSGGFQETQYF
TRBV7-9	.	.	TRBJ1-4	TGTGCCAGCAGCTTATTCGGGGAAGGTGAAAAACTGTTTTTT	CASSLFGEGEKLFF
TRBV19	TRBD1	.	TRBJ1-5	TGTGCCAGTAGACCAATAACAGGGGGGCCCCAGCATTTT	CASRPITGGPQHF
TRBV11-1	.	.	TRBJ1-6	TGTGCCAGCAGCTCGTCGGACAGCCCTAATTCACCCCTCCACTTT	CASSSSDSPNSPLHF
TRBV25-1	TRBD1	.	TRBJ1-1	TGTGCCAGCAGCCCGGCGGGGGTGACAGGGGGCACTGAAGCTTTCTTT	CASSPAGVTGGTEAFF
TRBV15	TRBD2	.	TRBJ2-7	TGTGCCACCAGCAGACCCTATGACGGGGGGGCCTACGAGCAGTACTTC	CATSRPYDGGAYEQYF
TRBV6-5	.	.	TRBJ2-7	TGTGCCAGCAGTTACTCGACCCCAGCAGACTACGAGCAGTACTTC	CASSYSTPADYEQYF
TRBV7-8	.	few	TRBJ2-2	TGTGCCAGCAGCCGGAGACAAGCTAGACCCGCGGGGGAGCTGTTTTTT	CASSRRQARPAGELFF
TRBV18	.	.	TRBJ1-6	TGTGCCAGCTCACCAACCGCGGGGAATGCACCCCTCCACTTT	CASSPTAGNAPLHF
TRBV11-2	.	.	TRBJ2-7	TGTGCCAGCACCCGCGGCTTTAGTGCGGGCCGTCCCTACGAGCAGTACTTC	CASTRGFSAGRPYEQYF
TRBV7-9	.	.	TRBJ2-1	TGTGCCAGCGGACCGGGGGGCCTCTCCTACAATGAGCAGTTCTTC	CASGPGGLSYNEQFF